This TCR beta chain was obtained from a study of cytomegalovirus exposure and HLA in healthy donors. Overall study findings and caveats: In the 120 validation repertoires, roughly 94% of cluster scores exceeded 0, per a later analysis.

Profiled with immunoSEQ multiplex PCR; TCRdb holds only in-frame clones, not every one. The sample consists of 160,000 or so clones, around nine tenths of them appearing once. The CDR3 spans 16 residues. The V gene's germline CDR1 is SGHTA and CDR2 FQGNSA. V gave up 2 bases and J gave up 3 bases; unmatched junction bases: 9. As regards this clone: Its antigen is still unknown.

Sequenced sample: PBMCs. The rearrangement uses TRBV7-2 and TRBJ2-7; TRBD2 agrees at 8 bases. The receptor's source is a man aged 18 to 29 in good health and CMV-seropositive. CDR3 sequence reads: CASSLLRAGVSYEQYF. The CDR3 nucleotides are TGTGCCAGCAGCTTACTAAGAGCGGGGGTTAGCTACGAGCAGTACTTC.